This T cell receptor beta chain emerged from a study of T cell changes during pregnancy in multiple sclerosis (dated by TCRdb to the late 2010s). Broadly, across the study: Changes in the T cell repertoire over the course of pregnancy were examined in this study in women with multiple sclerosis.

The method behind the library was the immunoSEQ multiplex PCR assay. Not all clones reach the TCRdb copy of this immuneACCESS table, which keeps in-frame sequences only. Checked studies attribute under half of the gap to unresolved V genes and leave the rest unexplained. This sample is represented by about 40,000 clones; roughly 94% of them were singletons. The ten top clones hold more than 1.5% of the sample. Comment on this clone: Its binding antigen is unknown. No base qualities exist here, and no much larger clone lies one base off it.

According to the germline V gene, CDR1 reads SNHLY and CDR2 reads FYNNEI. The germline V and J ends show losses of 9 bases and 0 bases respectively, and no gene match explains 9 bases of the junction. The CDR3 runs 16 amino acids, cysteine and phenylalanine included. Of all the DNA, just the CDR3 is kept, 48 bases in frame from base 1. This TCR derives from a female donor with multiple sclerosis, enrolled in a pregnancy study. This material consisted of peripheral blood, taken in the third trimester of pregnancy. Recombination joined TRBV2 with TRBJ2-1; 9 central nucleotides agree with TRBD2. The nucleotide sequence is TGTGCCAGGGGGGGGCTAGCGGGGCCCTCCTACAATGAGCAGTTCTTC. Translation gives CARGGLAGPSYNEQFF. Here the CDR3 is joined to the reference TRBV2 and TRBJ2-1 genes, and the full variable domain is: EPEVTQTPSHQVTQMGQEVILRCVPISNHLYFYWYRQILGQKVEFLVSFYNNEISEKSEIFDDQFSVERPDGSNFTLKIRSTKLEDSAMYFCARGGLAGPSYNEQFFGPGTRLTVL.